The T cell receptor (beta chain) under discussion was sequenced for a study of blood T cell repertoires in COVID-19. The CDR3 runs to 16 residues. In germline, CDR1 is SGHKS, CDR2 YYEKEE (reference sequence). V trimming: 3 bases; J trimming: 2 bases; junction bases outside the gene matches: 6. Per the original methods: Counts of nucleated cells, estimated from reference gene primer amplification, were obtained. Generated by immunoSEQ multiplex PCR, the TCRdb table keeps only in-frame clones and is missing some. V, J and clone size were drawn from that table, and D and trimming were deduced from the DNA. This repertoire shows some 120,000 clones, approximately 80% found once; its top ten account for around 20%.

The chain uses TRBV5-5 and TRBJ1-4; TRBD1 aligns across 8 bases. The source is an elderly man with acute or convalescent COVID-19. Specimen: peripheral blood. DNA for the CDR3: TGTGCCAGCAGCTGGACAGGGACCGCCACTAATGAAAAACTGTTTTTT. This codes for CASSWTGTATNEKLFF.